Below are 27 T cell receptor beta chains sequenced from a single sample in a study of glioma-infiltrating T cells after dendritic cell vaccination. TCRdb keeps only in-frame clones here, not all; method: immunoSEQ multiplex PCR. This table has tens of thousands of clones, over 75% appearing once. The sequences come from blood, collected before dendritic cell vaccination. These receptors were collected from a human donor with glioblastoma.

The gene calls are TRBV9 and TRBJ2-3; no firm D call. The CDR3 totals 14 residues. Germline CDR1 is SGDLS and CDR2 is YYNGEE. V lost 0 bases to trimming and J lost 0 bases, with 5 bases between them. The CDR3 sequence: CASSVVSSTDTQYF. In DNA, the CDR3 is TGTGCCAGCAGCGTAGTATCTAGCACAGATACGCAGTATTTT. The complete variable domain, with remaining parts taken from reference TRBV9 and TRBJ2-3, reads DSGVTQTPKHLITATGQRVTLRCSPRSGDLSVYWYQQSLDQGLQFLIQYYNGEERAKGNILERFSAQQFPDLHSELNLSSLELGDSALYFCASSVVSSTDTQYFGPGTRLTVL.

The chain joins TRBV18 to TRBJ2-7, with 11 bases matching TRBD2. The CDR3 covers 14 residues. V gave up 6 bases and J gave up 5 bases; unmatched junction bases: 6. CDR1 KGHSH and CDR2 LQKENI come from the germline V gene. The CDR3 loop is CASSPTSGGDEQYF. The CDR3 bases are TGTGCCAGCTCCCCAACTAGCGGGGGAGACGAGCAGTACTTC.

The chain couples TRBV5-1 to TRBJ2-7; 9 nucleotides align to TRBD1. CDR1 is SGHRS and CDR2 is YFSETQ in the germline V gene. After removal of 5 bases from V and 7 bases from J, the junction contained 13 bases not matched to a gene. The CDR3 is made up of 15 amino acids. The CDR3 bases are TGCGCCAGCAGTAGGGGACAGGGTTTCCCGGGGGAGCAGTACGTC. As protein: CASSRGQGFPGEQYV.

V and J are TRBV5-4 and TRBJ2-5; D remains ambiguous. V shed 0 bases and J shed 5 bases, with 8 bases lying between them. The CDR3 covers 13 residues. Germline V gives CDR1 SGHNT, CDR2 YYREEE (reference sequence). CDR3 region: CASSLAGWETQYF. DNA of the CDR3: TGTGCCAGCAGCTTGGCCGGGTGGGAGACCCAGTACTTC.

This chain links TRBV11-3 with TRBJ2-7; D remains ambiguous. This CDR3 contains 13 residues. The V and J ends lost 1 base and 3 bases respectively, with 7 bases between them. Germline V gene lookup returns CDR1 SGHNT and CDR2 YENEEA. The CDR3 region is CASSLGQNYEQYF. The CDR3 nucleotides read TGTGCCAGCAGCTTAGGGCAAAACTACGAGCAGTACTTC.

The chain joins TRBV27 to TRBJ1-2, with a weak D call TRBD1 (5 bases). Germline loops: CDR1 MNHEY, CDR2 SMNVEV (reference sequence). Trimming took 2 bases from V and 5 from J, leaving 6 bases between them. This CDR3 spans 12 amino acids. The CDR3 reads CASSLQGYGYTF. DNA for the CDR3: TGTGCCAGCAGTTTACAGGGATATGGCTACACCTTC.

The rearrangement links TRBV27 to TRBJ1-2; TRBD1 might be the D (5 bases). Germline V CDR1 and CDR2: MNHEY, SMNVEV (reference sequence). Trimming took off 2 bases at V and 4 bases at J, with 8 bases between the two ends. This CDR3 spans 13 amino acids. In DNA, the CDR3 is TGTGCCAGCAGTTTAGGCAGGGTCTATGGCTACACCTTC. It translates to CASSLGRVYGYTF.

V is TRBV11-2 and J is TRBJ1-6; tentatively, D is TRBD1 (5 bases). CDR1 is SGHAT, CDR2 FQNNGV, per germline. Trimming removed 0 bases at V and 9 bases at J, with 12 bases between. CDR3 length: 15 residues. As DNA, the CDR3 is TGTGCCAGCAGCTTAGATTCAGGGTTCTTTTCACCCCTCCACTTT. Protein sequence: CASSLDSGFFSPLHF.

J is TRBJ2-3 and V is TRBV2; D might be TRBD1 (6 bases). Trimming cost V 8 bases and J 2 bases, with 14 bases left between them. The CDR3 extends over 14 amino acids. Germline V lookup: CDR1 SNHLY, CDR2 FYNNEI. The CDR3 reads CASHIRGYTDTQYF. In DNA, the CDR3 is TGTGCCAGCCACATCAGGGGTTACACAGATACGCAGTATTTT.

V is TRBV2 and J is TRBJ1-5; D is possibly TRBD1 (6 bases). In germline, CDR1 is SNHLY, CDR2 FYNNEI. V dropped 1 base and J dropped 6 bases, with 10 bases sitting between them. The CDR3 runs to 14 residues. CDR3 residues: CASSEEGGLQPQHF. The DNA of the CDR3 is TGTGCCAGCAGTGAAGAGGGGGGGCTTCAGCCCCAGCATTTT.

The chain carries TRBV7-9 and TRBJ2-5, with a tentative D call TRBD2 (6 bases). Germline V gene lookup returns CDR1 SEHNR and CDR2 FQNEAQ (reference sequence). V was pared by 1 base and J by 0 bases, with 12 bases between. The CDR3 is 16 residues long. The CDR3 DNA reads TGTGCCAGCAGCTTAGGAACTAGCAGATACCAAGAGACCCAGTACTTC. Translation gives CASSLGTSRYQETQYF.

The chain combines TRBV6-6 with TRBJ2-3; TRBD1 aligns across 10 bases. The V segment lost 5 bases and the J segment 4 bases; nucleotides outside the gene matches: 6. Per the germline V gene, CDR1 is MNHNY and CDR2 is SVGAGI (reference sequence). The CDR3 contains 15 residues. For the CDR3, the DNA is TGTGCCAGCAGTCCGGGACAGGGGAGGGCAGATACGCAGTATTTT. Encoded protein: CASSPGQGRADTQYF.

The rearrangement links TRBV19 to TRBJ1-1; unclear D gene. Trimming stripped 10 bases from V and 8 bases from J, with 17 bases between. The CDR3 consists of 12 residues. Germline V gene data show CDR1 as LNHDA and CDR2 as SQIVND (reference sequence). The CDR3 is CATSAWSREAFF. The CDR3 nucleotides read TGTGCCACTTCGGCCTGGTCCAGGGAAGCTTTCTTT.

The DNA of the CDR3 is TGTGCCCACCAAGACGACAGGGGCTCTGGAAACACCATATATTTT. This translates into CAHQDDRGSGNTIYF. This chain uses TRBV2 with TRBJ1-3, with TRBD1 matching 8 bases. The CDR3 is made up of 15 amino acids. V lost 11 bases, J lost 0 bases, and 9 bases stayed unmatched. Germline loops: CDR1 SNHLY, CDR2 FYNNEI.

The gene calls are TRBV28 and TRBJ2-1, with 14 bases lining up with TRBD2. Germline loops: CDR1 MDHEN, CDR2 SYDVKM. The CDR3 consists of 15 residues. Unmatched junction bases numbered 3, after V lost 5 bases and J lost 6 bases. The CDR3 loop reads CASSHGTSGGNEQFF. In nucleotides, the CDR3 is TGTGCCAGCAGTCATGGGACTAGCGGGGGCAATGAGCAGTTCTTC.

Note on this clone: The conserved final phenylalanine or tryptophan is absent from the CDR3, which likely points to a read error. The rearrangement joins TRBV5-1 to TRBJ2-7; no definite D call. This CDR3 spans 14 amino acids. V lost 0 bases and J lost 4, with 11 bases in between. The germline V gene has CDR1 SGHRS and CDR2 YFSETQ. CDR3 DNA sequence: TGCGCCAGCAGCTTGGTACGGAGTTCTTACGAGCAGTACCTC. Its translation is CASSLVRSSYEQYL.

The sample holds a few counts of this clone. V usage is TRBV18 and J usage is TRBJ1-4, with D possibly TRBD1 on 5 matching bases. Germline V gene sequence: CDR1 KGHSH, CDR2 LQKENI. CDR3 length: 14 amino acids. V was shortened by 8 bases and J by 8 bases, with 18 bases between the two germline ends. This CDR3 is CASALAGLEEKLFF. The DNA for the CDR3 is TGTGCCAGCGCCCTGGCAGGGTTGGAGGAAAAACTGTTTTTT.

The chain joins TRBV19 to TRBJ2-4; TRBD1 might be the D (5 bases). The CDR3 sequence is 17 residues long. The germline V gene has CDR1 LNHDA and CDR2 SQIVND (reference sequence). With 2 bases removed from V and 4 bases from J, the gap between germline ends came to 18 bases. The CDR3 loop reads CASSIFSLGQGKNIQYF. The CDR3 coding sequence is TGTGCCAGTAGTATATTTTCCCTCGGCCAGGGAAAAAACATTCAGTACTTC.

The chain combines TRBV19 with TRBJ2-7, with TRBD1 identical over 9 bases. V was clipped by 5 bases and J by 6 bases; unmatched bases: 8. The V gene's germline CDR1 is LNHDA and CDR2 SQIVND (reference sequence). CDR3 length: 14 amino acids. CDR3 DNA sequence: TGTGCCAGTAGTTCGGGACAGGGCTCTAGCGAGCAGTACTTC. This encodes CASSSGQGSSEQYF.

The V and J genes are TRBV5-4 and TRBJ2-7, with 11 bases aligning to TRBD1. From germline, CDR1 is SGHNT and CDR2 YYREEE (reference sequence). Trimming removed 4 bases from V and 4 bases from J; junction bases left unmatched: 1. The CDR3 is 13 residues long. This chain's CDR3 is CASSRDRGYEQYV. CDR3 DNA sequence: TGTGCCAGCAGCCGGGACAGGGGGTACGAGCAGTACGTC.

J is TRBJ1-1 and V is TRBV5-4, with a possible D match to TRBD1 (6 bases). This CDR3 spans 14 amino acids. V lost 6 bases, J lost 1 base, and 13 bases lay in between. Germline CDR1 is SGHNT and CDR2 is YYREEE (reference sequence). In nucleotides, the CDR3 is TGTGCCAGCACCCGGGGAGGGGGGAACACTGAAGCTTTCTTT. It yields the protein CASTRGGGNTEAFF. The full variable domain, with the rest looked up from reference TRBV5-4 and TRBJ1-1, is ETGVTQSPTHLIKTRGQQVTLRCSSQSGHNTVSWYQQALGQGPQFIFQYYREEENGRGNFPPRFSGLQFPNYSSELNVNALELDDSALYLCASTRGGGNTEAFFGQGTRLTVV.

This clone was counted a single time. The gene calls are TRBV9 and TRBJ2-2, with D perhaps matching TRBD2 (5 bases). The CDR3 is 16 amino acids. Germline lookup yields CDR1 SGDLS and CDR2 YYNGEE. The V and J ends lost 0 bases and 3 bases respectively, with 12 bases between them. The chain's CDR3 is CASSVGGLIYTGELFF. The CDR3 nucleotides are TGTGCCAGCAGCGTAGGCGGACTTATATACACCGGGGAGCTGTTTTTT.

The chain employs TRBV7-8 and TRBJ2-7, with a weak D call TRBD2 (6 bases). V lost 2 bases and J lost 0, with 11 bases in between. The CDR3 loop spans 15 amino acids. Germline assignment: CDR1 SGHVS and CDR2 FQNEAQ. The CDR3 reads CASSLRDSGSYEQYV. The CDR3 region has the DNA TGTGCCAGCAGCTTACGGGATAGCGGCTCCTACGAGCAGTACGTC.

V is TRBV6-5 and J is TRBJ2-7, with TRBD1 matching 7 bases. Per the germline V gene, CDR1 is MNHEY and CDR2 is SVGAGI. Trimming took 5 bases from V and 6 from J; bases not matched to a gene: 10. CDR3 length: 14 amino acids. The CDR3 sequence: CASSDRQGESEQYV. CDR3 coding DNA: TGTGCCAGCAGTGATCGGCAGGGGGAGTCCGAGCAGTACGTC.

This chain joins TRBV7-9 and TRBJ2-7, with TRBD1 matching over 7 bases. CDR1 SEHNR and CDR2 FQNEAQ come from the germline V gene (reference sequence). V lost 5 bases, J lost 2 bases, and 9 bases stayed unmatched. This CDR3 region has 15 residues. The chain's CDR3 is CASSTRQGGTYEQYF. The CDR3 region has the DNA TGTGCCAGCAGCACAAGACAGGGTGGTACCTACGAGCAGTACTTC.

The CDR3 loop is CASSIDRDRGETQYF. In DNA, the CDR3 is TGTGCCAGTAGTATAGATCGGGACAGGGGAGAGACCCAGTACTTC. The chain joins TRBV19 to TRBJ2-5; 10 positions match TRBD1. This CDR3 is built from 15 residues. Germline V gene data show CDR1 as LNHDA and CDR2 as SQIVND (reference sequence). After removal of 0 bases from V and 4 bases from J, the junction contained 2 bases not matched to a gene.

The chain carries TRBV2 and TRBJ1-5; D ambiguous. The CDR3 length is 15 residues. Looked up from germline, CDR1 is SNHLY and CDR2 is FYNNEI. Trimming pared 6 bases from V and 0 bases from J, leaving 12 bases between. The chain's CDR3 is CASSRSVYSNQPQHF. CDR3 sequence (DNA): TGTGCCAGCAGCCGGTCGGTATATAGCAATCAGCCCCAGCATTTT.